The entry that follows covers one T cell receptor (beta chain) sequence. The CDR3 covers 14 residues. Germline V gene lookup returns CDR1 SGHTA and CDR2 FQGNSA. Trimming pared 3 bases from V and 1 base from J, leaving 9 bases between. The data originate from a study of blood T cell repertoires in COVID-19. Study background: COVID-19 samples collected from the United States, Italy and Spain covered acute and convalescent phases. T cells, B-cell-depleted T cells, or PBMCs supplied cDNA or gDNA.

Original data processing: From reference gene primer amplification, estimates of nucleated cell counts were derived. Profiling relied on immunoSEQ multiplex PCR, and the TCRdb table lists in-frame clones only, not all of them. The V and J calls and clone size were taken over from that table, and D and trimming were inferred from the DNA. The sample records some 210,000 clones, 82% being singletons. Sequenced input: peripheral blood. The clonotype comes from a middle-aged woman with acute or convalescent COVID-19. V and J are TRBV7-2 and TRBJ1-2; D gene unclear. CDR3 sequence (DNA): TGTGCCAGCAGCTTTTTTCCGGGTAACTATGGCTACACCTTC. Translating it yields CASSFFPGNYGYTF.